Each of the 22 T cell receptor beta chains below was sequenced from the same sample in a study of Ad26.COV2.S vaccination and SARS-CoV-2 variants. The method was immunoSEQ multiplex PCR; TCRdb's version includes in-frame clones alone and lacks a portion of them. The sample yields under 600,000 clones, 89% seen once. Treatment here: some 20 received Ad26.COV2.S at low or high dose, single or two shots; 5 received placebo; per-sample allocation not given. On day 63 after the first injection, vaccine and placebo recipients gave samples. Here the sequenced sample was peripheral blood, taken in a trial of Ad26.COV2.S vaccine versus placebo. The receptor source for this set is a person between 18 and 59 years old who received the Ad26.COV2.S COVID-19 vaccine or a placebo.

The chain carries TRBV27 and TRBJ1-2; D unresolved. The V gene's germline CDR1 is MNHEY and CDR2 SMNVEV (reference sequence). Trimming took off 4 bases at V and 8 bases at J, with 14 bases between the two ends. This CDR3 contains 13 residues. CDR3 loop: CASSSGFPEGYTF. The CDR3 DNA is TGTGCCAGCAGTTCCGGGTTCCCTGAGGGCTACACCTTC.

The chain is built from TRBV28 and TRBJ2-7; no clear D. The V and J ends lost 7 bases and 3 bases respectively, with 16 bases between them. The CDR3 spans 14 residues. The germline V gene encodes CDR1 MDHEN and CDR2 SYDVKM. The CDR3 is CASTRPPAGYEQYF. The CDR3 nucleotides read TGTGCCAGCACCAGGCCCCCCGCAGGCTACGAGCAGTACTTC.

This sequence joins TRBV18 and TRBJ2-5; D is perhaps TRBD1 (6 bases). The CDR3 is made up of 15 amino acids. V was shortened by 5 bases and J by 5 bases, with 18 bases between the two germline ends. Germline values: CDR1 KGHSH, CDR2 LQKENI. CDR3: CASSTGTLRTETQYF. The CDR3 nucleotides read TGTGCCAGCTCAACTGGGACACTCCGGACGGAGACCCAGTACTTC.

Written as DNA, the CDR3 is TGCTCCCTGGAGGGGACCTACGAGCAGTACTTC. Protein product: CSLEGTYEQYF. The chain couples TRBV20-1 to TRBJ2-7; D perhaps matches TRBD2 (6 bases). The CDR3 contains 11 residues. Germline assignment: CDR1 DFQATT and CDR2 SNEGSKA (reference sequence).

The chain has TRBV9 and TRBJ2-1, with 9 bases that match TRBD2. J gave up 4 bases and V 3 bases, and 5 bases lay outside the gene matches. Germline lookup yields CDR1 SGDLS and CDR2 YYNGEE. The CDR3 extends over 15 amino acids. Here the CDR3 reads CASSEGSGSYNEQFF. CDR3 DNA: TGTGCCAGCAGCGAGGGTAGCGGGAGTTACAATGAGCAGTTCTTC.

The CDR3 nucleotides are TGTGCCAGCAGTTTGCGGGGCGCCGAGCAGTACTTC. This sequence encodes CASSLRGAEQYF. This chain joins TRBV28 and TRBJ2-7, with a weak D call TRBD2 (6 bases). The CDR3 is 12 residues long. The V end lost 3 bases, the J end lost 6 bases, and 9 bases lay between the germline ends. Germline V gives CDR1 MDHEN, CDR2 SYDVKM. The whole variable domain, filled in from reference TRBV28 and TRBJ2-7, reads DVKVTQSSRYLVKRTGEKVFLECVQDMDHENMFWYRQDPGLGLRLIYFSYDVKMKEKGDIPEGYSVSREKKERFSLILESASTNQTSMYLCASSLRGAEQYFGPGTRLTVT.

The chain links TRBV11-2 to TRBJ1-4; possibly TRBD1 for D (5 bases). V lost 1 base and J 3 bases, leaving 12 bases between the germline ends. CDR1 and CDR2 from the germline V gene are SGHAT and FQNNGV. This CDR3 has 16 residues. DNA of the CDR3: TGTGCCAGCAGCTTAGGGCAGGGCCCACCTAATGAAAAACTGTTTTTT. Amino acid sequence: CASSLGQGPPNEKLFF.

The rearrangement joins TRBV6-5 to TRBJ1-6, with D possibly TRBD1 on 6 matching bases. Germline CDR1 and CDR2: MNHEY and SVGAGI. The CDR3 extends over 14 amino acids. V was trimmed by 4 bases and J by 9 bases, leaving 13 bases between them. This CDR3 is CASSFSTGPSPLHF. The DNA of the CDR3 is TGTGCCAGCAGTTTTTCGACAGGCCCTTCACCCCTCCACTTT.

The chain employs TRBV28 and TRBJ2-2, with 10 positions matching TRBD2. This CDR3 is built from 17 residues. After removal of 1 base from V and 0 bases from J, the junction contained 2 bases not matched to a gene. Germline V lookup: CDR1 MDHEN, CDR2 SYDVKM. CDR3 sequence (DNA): TGTGCCAGCAGTTTATCCGGACTAGCGGCGAACACCGGGGAGCTGTTTTTT. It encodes CASSLSGLAANTGELFF.

The chain's CDR3 is CAISESQAPYEQYF. The CDR3, as DNA: TGTGCCATCAGTGAGTCACAGGCCCCCTACGAGCAGTACTTC. This rearrangement joins TRBV10-3 to TRBJ2-7, with a tentative D call TRBD1 (5 bases). V was pared by 0 bases and J by 2 bases, with 8 bases between. The CDR3 extends over 14 amino acids. The V gene's germline CDR1 is ENHRY and CDR2 SYGVKD.

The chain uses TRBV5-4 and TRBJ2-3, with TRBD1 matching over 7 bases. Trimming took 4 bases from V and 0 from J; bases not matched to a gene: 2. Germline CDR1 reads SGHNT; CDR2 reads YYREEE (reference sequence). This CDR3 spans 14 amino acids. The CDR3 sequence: CASSLGQSTDTQYF. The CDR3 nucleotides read TGTGCCAGCAGCCTGGGACAGAGCACAGATACGCAGTATTTT.

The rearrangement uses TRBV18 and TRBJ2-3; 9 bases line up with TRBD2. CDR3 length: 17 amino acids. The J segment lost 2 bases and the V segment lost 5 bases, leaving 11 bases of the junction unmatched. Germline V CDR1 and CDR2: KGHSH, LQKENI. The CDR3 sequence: CASSSSMGTSSTDTQYF. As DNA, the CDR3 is TGTGCCAGCTCATCCTCGATGGGGACTAGCTCCACAGATACGCAGTATTTT.

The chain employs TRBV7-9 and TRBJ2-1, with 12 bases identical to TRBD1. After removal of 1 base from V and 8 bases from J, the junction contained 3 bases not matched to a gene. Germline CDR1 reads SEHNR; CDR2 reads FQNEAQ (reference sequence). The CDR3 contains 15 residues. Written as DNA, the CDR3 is TGTGCCAGCAGCTTAGAGGGGACAGGGGGCGATGAGCAGTTCTTC. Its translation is CASSLEGTGGDEQFF.

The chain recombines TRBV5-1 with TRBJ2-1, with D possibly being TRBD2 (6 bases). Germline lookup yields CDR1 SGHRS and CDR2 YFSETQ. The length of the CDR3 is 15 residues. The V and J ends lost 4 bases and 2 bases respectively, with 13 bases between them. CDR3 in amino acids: CASSRRGEPYNEQFF. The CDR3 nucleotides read TGCGCCAGCAGCCGCCGCGGGGAGCCCTACAATGAGCAGTTCTTC.

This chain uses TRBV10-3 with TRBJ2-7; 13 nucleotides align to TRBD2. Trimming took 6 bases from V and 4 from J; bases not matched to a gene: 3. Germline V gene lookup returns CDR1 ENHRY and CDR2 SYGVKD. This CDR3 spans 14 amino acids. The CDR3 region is CAISGTSGVYEQYF. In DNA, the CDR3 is TGTGCCATCAGCGGGACTAGCGGGGTATACGAGCAGTACTTC.

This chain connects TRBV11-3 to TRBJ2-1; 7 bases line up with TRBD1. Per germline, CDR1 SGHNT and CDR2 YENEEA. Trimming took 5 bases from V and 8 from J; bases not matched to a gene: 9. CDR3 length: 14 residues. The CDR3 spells CASSPADRRDEQFF. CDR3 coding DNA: TGTGCCAGCAGCCCCGCGGACAGGCGCGATGAGCAGTTCTTC.

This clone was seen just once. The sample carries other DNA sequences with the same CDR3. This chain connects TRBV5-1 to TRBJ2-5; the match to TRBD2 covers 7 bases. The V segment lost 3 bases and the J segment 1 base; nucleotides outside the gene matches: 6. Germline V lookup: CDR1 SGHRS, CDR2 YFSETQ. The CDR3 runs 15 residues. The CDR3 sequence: CASSYSGGPQETQYF. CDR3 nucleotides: TGCGCCAGCAGCTACTCGGGGGGACCCCAAGAGACCCAGTACTTC.

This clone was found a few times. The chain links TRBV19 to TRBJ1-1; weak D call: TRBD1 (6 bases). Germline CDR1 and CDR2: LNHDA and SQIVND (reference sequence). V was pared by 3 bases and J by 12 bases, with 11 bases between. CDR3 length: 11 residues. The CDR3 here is CASSIGGQTFF. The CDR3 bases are TGTGCCAGTAGTATCGGGGGGCAAACTTTCTTT.

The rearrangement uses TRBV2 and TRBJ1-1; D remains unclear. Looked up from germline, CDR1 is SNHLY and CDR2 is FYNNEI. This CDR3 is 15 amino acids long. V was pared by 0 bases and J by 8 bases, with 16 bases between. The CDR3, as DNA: TGTGCCAGCAGTGAAGCCGTTGGTAAGGTCTACGAAGCTTTCTTT. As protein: CASSEAVGKVYEAFF.

The DNA of the CDR3 is TGTGCCTGGAGTGTACAGAGGTTGGGGAAGGATGGCTACACCTTC. It specifies CAWSVQRLGKDGYTF. V is TRBV30 and J is TRBJ1-2; D remains ambiguous. Germline CDR1 is GTSNPN and CDR2 is SVGIG (reference sequence). The CDR3 runs to 15 residues. Deletions cut 0 bases from V and 6 bases from J, with 17 bases between.

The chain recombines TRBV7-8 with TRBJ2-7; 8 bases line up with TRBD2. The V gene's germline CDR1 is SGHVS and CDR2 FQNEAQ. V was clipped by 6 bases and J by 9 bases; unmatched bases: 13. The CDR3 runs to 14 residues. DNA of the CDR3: TGTGCCAGCAGTCCAACTAGCGGACTTTGGGGGCAGTACTTC. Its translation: CASSPTSGLWGQYF.

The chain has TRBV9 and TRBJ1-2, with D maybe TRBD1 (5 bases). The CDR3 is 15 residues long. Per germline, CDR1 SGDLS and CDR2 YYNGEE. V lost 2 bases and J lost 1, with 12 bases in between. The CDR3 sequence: CASSVDSLNNYGYTF. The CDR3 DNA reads TGTGCCAGCAGCGTTGACAGCTTAAATAACTATGGCTACACCTTC.